Listed below are T cell receptor beta chains from one sample, sequenced in a study of blood T cells in healthy people across ages. TCRdb recomputed calls from the 5' RACE reads with MiXCR, one row per CDR3 protein. The sample shows around 900,000 distinct CDR3 sequences, roughly 51% of them seen only once. Sequenced: blood. The receptors derive from a woman aged 55-70 years in good health. Both conserved end residues are part of each CDR3. The order of the fields is CDR3 protein, CDR3 length, J gene, V gene, D gene. A D gene is named only where the DNA matches it firmly.

CDR3aa: CASIPGVRLSYGYTF; len: 15; j_gene: TRBJ1-2; v_gene: TRBV28; d_gene: NA
CDR3aa: CASSPERLVGNEQFF; len: 15; j_gene: TRBJ2-1; v_gene: TRBV5-1; d_gene: NA
CDR3aa: CASSQQTWEEKLFF; len: 14; j_gene: TRBJ1-4; v_gene: TRBV7-8; d_gene: NA
CDR3aa: CASSQSADTQYF; len: 12; j_gene: TRBJ2-3; v_gene: TRBV7-2; d_gene: NA
CDR3aa: CASRGTSGSNEQFF; len: 14; j_gene: TRBJ2-1; v_gene: TRBV12-3/TRBV12-4; d_gene: TRBD2
CDR3aa: CASSLTGTAETQYF; len: 14; j_gene: TRBJ2-5; v_gene: TRBV6-1; d_gene: TRBD1
CDR3aa: CASSPNPTNYEQYF; len: 14; j_gene: TRBJ2-7; v_gene: TRBV12-3/TRBV12-4; d_gene: NA
CDR3aa: CASSSTPGQGAGTQYF; len: 16; j_gene: TRBJ2-3; v_gene: TRBV12-3/TRBV12-4; d_gene: TRBD1
CDR3aa: CASSSSADTQYF; len: 12; j_gene: TRBJ2-3; v_gene: TRBV28; d_gene: NA
CDR3aa: CSVDVTRGYNEQFF; len: 14; j_gene: TRBJ2-1; v_gene: TRBV29-1; d_gene: NA
CDR3aa: CASSQQGSNQPQHF; len: 14; j_gene: TRBJ1-5; v_gene: TRBV18; d_gene: TRBD1
CDR3aa: CASTRGPPLHF; len: 11; j_gene: TRBJ1-6; v_gene: TRBV2; d_gene: NA
CDR3aa: CASSSPPANVLTF; len: 13; j_gene: TRBJ2-6; v_gene: TRBV11-3; d_gene: NA
CDR3aa: CASSLSGPGELFF; len: 13; j_gene: TRBJ2-2; v_gene: TRBV7-3; d_gene: NA
CDR3aa: CASSDSGEFSYNEQYF; len: 16; j_gene: NA; v_gene: TRBV25-1; d_gene: NA